The rows below give T cell receptor beta chains drawn from one sample of a study of lymphopenia after photon versus proton radiotherapy. Sequencing used immunoSEQ multiplex PCR; TCRdb keeps in-frame clones, though not all of them. This sample has tens of thousands of clones, with roughly 87% found just once. This specimen was peripheral blood, taken from a patient treated with photon-based radiotherapy. The receptors originated from a man aged 35 to 55 with gastric cancer. Each CDR3 is given without its conserved first and last residue.

>TRBV6-6
ASSYAQQEREPQH
>TRBV12-5
ASGETGYNEQF
>TRBV7-2
ASSLTLAGPTGELF
>TRBV9
ASSVGSHSSYEQY
>TRBV6-1
ASSVGGYGYT
>TRBV28
ASSPGQLNYGYT
>TRBV7-2
ASSLGNQPQH
>TRBV11-1
ASSRNRGQRETQY
>TRBV12-5
ASGLVLMGGAREKLF
>TRBV28
ASTLGPRRGYT
>TRBV7-9
ASSSGQGHTDTQY
>TRBV7-9
ASSTDRNIQY
>TRBV7-2
ASERGLGTDTQY
>TRBV27
ASSLSWSSNQPQH
>TRBV16
ASSPPGLAVF
>TRBV18
ASSPRRQDSNQPQH
>TRBV9
ASSVGPGTSGGAGRETQY
>TRBV29-1
SVDKANYGYT
>TRBV5-4
ASSFGLAGGPGTDTQY
>TRBV18
ASSQGLAPSTDTQY
>TRBV6-5
ASSPGQGYTGELF
>TRBV19
ASSIDREGAAYNEQF
>TRBV7-9
ASSPRTGSNEKLF
>TRBV14
ASSQDMKGKETQY
>TRBV7-9
ASSLAGQGNTEAF
>TRBV4-2
ASSQDEASGRGGELF
>TRBV29-1
SVREGAGEQY
>TRBV11-2
ASSPGDRGRETQY
>TRBV7-2
ASSLGAGQGNTIY
>TRBV7-3
ASSSNARGETQY
>TRBV5-1
ASSLRGVGTDTQY
>TRBV6-6
ASKDRMNTEAF
>TRBV30
AWSGWGGTDTQY
>TRBV2
ASSVQGLGSDTQY
>TRBV15
ATSREGGAAEQY
>TRBV5-5
ASSDYRARSGANVLT
>TRBV6-1
ASLVNTEAF
>TRBV6-5
ASAGETPGTDTQY
>TRBV2
ASSGPPNTEAF
>TRBV6-1
ASSTRSNQPQH
>TRBV30
AWSVQPGSEAF
>TRBV30
AWSVRTGNEAF
>TRBV5-1
ASSQNPGHDQPQH
>TRBV7-2
ASSSPGVGLYEQY
>TRBV5-4
ASSSRDRGDETQY
>TRBV5-3
ARTFGFTEAF
>TRBV6-1
ASSRGLDSYEQY
>TRBV19
ASSIGGTGSYEQY
>TRBV7-8
ASSLLTRADTQY
>TRBV30
AWSRGVDSNQPQH
>TRBV9
ASSVGGAGIGTQY
>TRBV7-3
ASSLNPGLSDGYT
>TRBV27
ASSDTAGETQY
>TRBV14
ASSQGGSAYNSPLH
>TRBV7-3
ASSSPVERVETQY
>TRBV7-2
ASSLAPTNGYNEQF
>TRBV7-2
ASSLSGTGVRGGYT